The clone carrying this T cell receptor beta chain has a handful of counts. The antigen remains undetermined. The data are from a study of cytomegalovirus exposure and HLA in healthy donors. About the study: A previous analysis identified around 120 million unique TCR beta sequences derived from roughly 190 million T cells.

General study points: Trimming of TCR beta V- and J-genes showed a link, identified in a later analysis, to a missense DCLRE1C variant.

Both 60 Vbeta primers and 13 Jbeta primers went into the PCR. Data came from immunoSEQ multiplex PCR; TCRdb stores just in-frame clones and leaves some out. The data show 150,000 to 180,000 clones, over 65% seen once. The germline CDR1 and CDR2 sequences are GTSNPN and SVGIG (reference sequence). The CDR3 has 13 amino acids. Trimming stripped 7 bases from V and 0 bases from J, with 9 bases between. This TCR derives from a woman between 40 and 50 years old in good health and CMV-seronegative. V is TRBV30 and J is TRBJ1-4, with TRBD1 as a possible D gene (5 bases). Sequencing used PBMCs. The CDR3 is CALSRATNEKLFF. The CDR3 DNA reads TGTGCCTTGAGCAGGGCAACTAATGAAAAACTGTTTTTT.